Listed here are 23 T cell receptor beta chains from one sample, sequenced in a study of T-cell reconstitution after alpha-beta-depleted transplantation in children. This sample's TCRbeta library carried unique molecular identifier barcodes. TCRdb fed the PCR reads into MiXCR, producing one record per CDR3 protein. The sample has some 350,000 distinct CDR3 sequences; 10% are singletons. The sample was PBMCs from the stem cell graft donor, taken from the stem cell graft. The receptor source for this set is a human donor who donated a stem cell graft to a child with acute lymphoblastic leukemia.

This clonotype appeared a few times. V gene TRBV5-4 combines with J gene TRBJ2-5, with D unclear. The CDR3 has 13 residues. Trimming cost V 5 bases and J 5 bases, with 13 bases left between them. CDR1 is SGHNT, CDR2 YYREEE, per germline (reference sequence). The CDR3 loop reads CASSSVSGETQYF. The DNA for the CDR3 is TGTGCCAGCAGTTCCGTCTCCGGGGAGACCCAGTACTTC. The full variable domain, its missing parts supplied by reference TRBV5-4 and TRBJ2-5, is ETGVTQSPTHLIKTRGQQVTLRCSSQSGHNTVSWYQQALGQGPQFIFQYYREEENGRGNFPPRFSGLQFPNYSSELNVNALELDDSALYLCASSSVSGETQYFGPGTRLLVL.

The J gene is TRBJ2-1, the V gene TRBV7-2, with TRBD2 matching 7 bases. The trim removed 2 bases at V and 1 base at J, leaving 8 bases unmatched. Germline V gene sequence: CDR1 SGHTA, CDR2 FQGNSA. There are 17 residues in the CDR3. CDR3 sequence (DNA): TGTGCCAGCAGCTTACCAGCGCGGGGGAGTTCCTACAATGAGCAGTTCTTC. Amino acid sequence: CASSLPARGSSYNEQFF.

V usage is TRBV15 and J usage is TRBJ2-7; D perhaps matches TRBD2 (5 bases). V lost 0 bases to trimming and J lost 0 bases, with 9 bases between them. CDR3 length: 15 amino acids. CDR1 LNHNV and CDR2 YYDKDF come from the germline V gene (reference sequence). Here the CDR3 DNA reads TGTGCCACCAGCAGAGATCGCAGCGGCTCCTACGAGCAGTACTTC. It codes for CATSRDRSGSYEQYF.

This clonotype was counted only a few times. This chain joins TRBV7-8 and TRBJ2-3; 15 nucleotides line up with TRBD2. V shed 3 bases, J shed 11 bases, and the junction held 3 bases outside the gene matches. CDR3 length equals 14 residues. The germline V gene has CDR1 SGHVS and CDR2 FQNEAQ. In DNA, the CDR3 is TGTGCCAGCAGCTTCCCGGGACTAGCGGGAGGGCAGTATTTT. As protein: CASSFPGLAGGQYF.

There are a few counts of this clonotype. V gene TRBV28 combines with J gene TRBJ2-7; 13 nucleotides match TRBD2. This CDR3 region has 15 residues. CDR1 and CDR2 from the germline V gene are MDHEN and SYDVKM. The V gene end was trimmed by 4 bases and the J gene end by 6 bases; junction bases not matched to a gene: 6. The DNA of the CDR3 is TGTGCCAGCAGTTCGGGACTAGCGGGATGGGGCGAGCAGTACTTC. Translation: CASSSGLAGWGEQYF.

This clonotype turned up a few times. This chain uses TRBV5-1 with TRBJ2-7; TRBD2 agrees at 8 bases. The CDR3 length is 15 residues. Germline CDR1 reads SGHRS; CDR2 reads YFSETQ. V was clipped by 0 bases and J by 3 bases; unmatched bases: 5. CDR3 in amino acids: CASSLALAEVYEQYF. CDR3 nucleotide sequence: TGCGCCAGCAGCTTGGCACTAGCGGAAGTCTACGAGCAGTACTTC. Variable domain in full (rest from reference TRBV5-1 and TRBJ2-7): KAGVTQTPRYLIKTRGQQVTLSCSPISGHRSVSWYQQTPGQGLQFLFEYFSETQRNKGNFPGRFSGRQFSNSRSEMNVSTLELGDSALYLCASSLALAEVYEQYFGPGTRLTVT.

The chain has TRBV29-1 and TRBJ2-1; the match to TRBD2 covers 13 bases. V shed 6 bases and J 2 bases; nucleotides not matched to a gene: 7. CDR1 and CDR2 from the germline V gene are SQVTM and ANQGSEA. The CDR3 sequence is 16 residues long. The CDR3: CSVQGLAGVTYNEQFF. The CDR3 DNA is TGCAGCGTACAAGGACTAGCGGGAGTAACCTACAATGAGCAGTTCTTC.

The rearrangement uses TRBV30 and TRBJ2-2; no clear D gene. The CDR3 has 12 residues. CDR1 and CDR2 from the germline V gene are GTSNPN and SVGIG (reference sequence). Between the trimmed V and J ends, which lost 2 bases and 3 bases, there was a span of 4 bases. The CDR3: CAWSPYTGELFF. The CDR3 nucleotides are TGTGCCTGGAGTCCTTACACCGGGGAGCTGTTTTTT.

The rearrangement uses TRBV25-1 and TRBJ2-7, with 10 nucleotides matching TRBD1. CDR3 length: 13 amino acids. Germline-derived CDR1 and CDR2 are MGHDK and SYGVNS. After removal of 7 bases from V and 4 bases from J, the junction contained 4 bases not matched to a gene. The DNA of the CDR3 is TGTGCCAGCACGACAGGGGGCTGGTACGAGCAGTACTTC. As protein: CASTTGGWYEQYF.

Worth noting for this clonotype: The germline gene is not matched at one end of the junction; a read error may be the cause. The V and J genes are TRBV2 and TRBJ2-2; TRBD2 aligns across 11 bases. Germline V CDR1 and CDR2: SNHLY, FYNNEI. CDR3 size: 18 residues. Here the CDR3 reads CACSLVGLAARNTGELFF. CDR3 DNA: TGTGCCTGCAGTTTAGTGGGACTAGCGGCCAGGAACACCGGGGAGCTGTTTTTT. Full variable domain (remainder filled in from reference TRBV2 and TRBJ2-2): EPEVTQTPSHQVTQMGQEVILRCVPISNHLYFYWYRQILGQKVEFLVSFYNNEISEKSEIFDDQFSVERPDGSNFTLKIRSTKLEDSAMYFCACSLVGLAARNTGELFFGEGSRLTVL.

The chain carries TRBV7-2 and TRBJ2-1; 8 nucleotides line up with TRBD2. CDR3 size: 15 residues. The J segment lost 10 bases and the V segment lost 4 bases, leaving 12 bases of the junction unmatched. Looked up from germline, CDR1 is SGHTA and CDR2 is FQGNSA. The CDR3 nucleotides read TGTGCCAGCAGCTCTCCGGGACTAGTCACAAGCGAGCAGTTCTTC. Translation gives CASSSPGLVTSEQFF.

This clonotype was detected only a few times. The chain couples TRBV6-1 to TRBJ2-3; the D gene could be TRBD1 or TRBD2 (5 bases each). The CDR3 is 16 amino acids. CDR1 and CDR2 (germline): MNHNS, SASEGT. The V gene lost 3 bases and the J gene lost 1 base, with 14 bases spanning the gap. CDR3 bases: TGTGCCAGCAGTGACCTTATTCAGGGAGGCACAGATACGCAGTATTTT. It codes for CASSDLIQGGTDTQYF.

The CDR3 bases are TGTGCCAGCAGCTTTTCCGGGACAGATGTAGATAGCAATCAGCCCCAGCATTTT. As protein: CASSFSGTDVDSNQPQHF. The rearrangement joins TRBV5-5 to TRBJ1-5; 7 bases map to TRBD1. Trimming removed 2 bases from V and 0 bases from J; junction bases left unmatched: 11. Germline V lookup: CDR1 SGHKS, CDR2 YYEKEE (reference sequence). The CDR3 consists of 18 residues.

The chain has TRBV12-3 or TRBV12-4 and TRBJ2-7, with 10 positions matching TRBD1. The CDR3 has 15 residues. Trimming cost V 5 bases and J 2 bases; bases outside gene matches: 6. Here the CDR3 DNA reads TGTGCCAGCAGTGGGGACAGGGGATCCACCTACGAGCAGTACTTC. It yields the protein CASSGDRGSTYEQYF.

The chain uses TRBV7-8 and TRBJ2-1, with 7 bases identical to TRBD2. The germline CDR1 and CDR2 sequences are SGHVS and FQNEAQ. The CDR3 length is 12 residues. The CDR3 DNA reads as TGTGCTTCGGCGGGAGAAAGGGGTGAGCAGTTCTTC. This sequence encodes CASAGERGEQFF.

The sample holds many counts of this clonotype. The chain carries TRBV25-1 and TRBJ1-2; D is unclear. Germline V gives CDR1 MGHDK, CDR2 SYGVNS. The V end was cut by 1 base, the J end by 5 bases, with 14 bases between. This CDR3 is 15 amino acids long. In DNA form, the CDR3 reads TGTGCCAGCAGTGAATCTGGGAGGTCACCTTATGGCTACACCTTC. This sequence encodes CASSESGRSPYGYTF.

The chain couples TRBV28 to TRBJ2-2; D gene ambiguous. The CDR3 sequence is 16 residues long. CDR1 and CDR2 from the germline V gene are MDHEN and SYDVKM. The V gene lost 5 bases and the J gene lost 4 bases, with 17 bases spanning the gap. This CDR3 reads CASSPPSVFGTGELFF. The CDR3 coding sequence is TGTGCCAGCAGTCCACCTTCGGTGTTTGGCACCGGGGAGCTGTTTTTT.

The chain couples TRBV6-5 to TRBJ1-1; 9 nucleotides line up with TRBD1. The J segment lost 2 bases and the V segment lost 8 bases, leaving 6 bases of the junction unmatched. CDR1 is MNHEY, CDR2 SVGAGI, per germline. CDR3 size: 14 residues. CDR3 sequence reads: CASHRTGANTEAFF. CDR3 DNA: TGTGCCAGCCACAGGACAGGGGCCAACACTGAAGCTTTCTTT.

This clonotype showed up just a few times. The rearrangement links TRBV20-1 to TRBJ1-5; D is perhaps TRBD1 (6 bases). The CDR3 spans 14 residues. V was shortened by 6 bases and J by 0 bases, with 12 bases between the two germline ends. Germline V gives CDR1 DFQATT, CDR2 SNEGSKA (reference sequence). The CDR3 DNA reads as TGCAGTGCCTGGACAGTTTATAGCAATCAGCCCCAGCATTTT. It yields the protein CSAWTVYSNQPQHF.

This clonotype was observed at least ten times. The gene calls are TRBV6-5 and TRBJ2-3; D is possibly TRBD2 (5 bases). CDR3 length: 10 amino acids. V lost 7 bases and J 11 bases, leaving 10 bases between the germline ends. Per germline, CDR1 MNHEY and CDR2 SVGAGI. CDR3 DNA sequence: TGTGCCAGCAAGGACTGGGGGCAGTATTTT. Amino acid sequence: CASKDWGQYF.

The CDR3 sequence is CSAATSGRGGQTQYF. DNA for the CDR3: TGCAGTGCCGCGACTAGCGGGAGAGGAGGTCAGACCCAGTACTTC. The chain is built from TRBV20-1 and TRBJ2-5, with 12 nucleotides matching TRBD2. The CDR3 loop spans 15 amino acids. Germline V gene lookup returns CDR1 DFQATT and CDR2 SNEGSKA (reference sequence). With V trimmed by 6 bases and J by 6 bases, 11 bases remained unmatched.

In this sample, this clonotype turned up many times. The rearrangement joins TRBV12-3 or TRBV12-4 to TRBJ2-3, with D possibly matching TRBD2 (6 bases). The V end lost 1 base, the J end lost 0 bases, and 8 bases lay between the germline ends. The CDR3 is 15 amino acids. The CDR3 loop reads CASSLDGRSTDTQYF. The CDR3 nucleotides are TGTGCCAGCAGTTTAGACGGGAGAAGCACAGATACGCAGTATTTT.

The chain links TRBV6-2 or TRBV6-3 to TRBJ1-2; D unclear. Per germline, CDR1 MNHEY and CDR2 SVGEGT. CDR3 length: 11 residues. V was pared by 5 bases and J by 5 bases, with 6 bases between. CDR3 amino acids: CASSPEYGYTF. CDR3 sequence (DNA): TGTGCCAGCAGTCCGGAGTATGGCTACACCTTC.